This record concerns one T cell receptor beta chain sequence. Its target is unknown. CDR3 length equals 14 residues. Germline-derived CDR1 and CDR2 are MNHNY and SVGAGI (reference sequence). The data were taken from a study of CXCR3-negative and CXCR3-positive naive CD8 T cells. Study-wide background: About 140 million TRB reads were obtained in total, which works out to about 1.5 +/- 0.3 million per library. Findings of the study overall: Greater hydrophobicity was found in TRB CDR3s of CXCR3-positive naive cells than of CXCR3-negative naive cells. CXCR3 expression dropped partially after cryopreservation, and most assays relied on fresh PBMCs. Both of the naive subsets showed about the same high diversity, but memory CD8+ cells had much less.

Via 5' RACE with UMI labels, TRB cDNA libraries were prepared. TCRdb re-called the 5' RACE reads and gives one entry per CDR3 protein, without DNA. Recorded here are approximately 66,000 distinct CDR3 sequences; the top ten clones represent approximately 1.5%. The TCR was taken from a human donor in good health. Some clones in this sample may be carry-over from other donors' samples. The chain is built from TRBV6-6 and TRBJ2-5; TCRdb gives TRBD1 as the D gene, but with no DNA this cannot be confirmed. The sequenced sample was naive CXCR3- CD8+ T cells from blood. The subset: CD45RO-CCR7+CD27+CD95- naive CD8+ T cells lacking CXCR3 (TNR3-). The CDR3 sequence: CASSSPYQPETQYF.